Listed here are 17 T cell receptor beta chains from one sample, sequenced in a study of PD-1 blockade in classical Hodgkin lymphoma. Time point denoted: cycle 4 day 1 (C4D1), after six to seven weeks of nivolumab. All patients relapsed after autologous stem cell transplantation, and brentuximab vedotin exposure varied. The table came from immunoSEQ multiplex PCR; TCRdb's copy has only in-frame clones and leaves some out. The sample has about 21,000 clones, approximately 73% seen once. Sample: peripheral blood mononuclear cells (PBMCs), taken before the fourth cycle of nivolumab. These TCRs come from a human donor with classical Hodgkin lymphoma.

The chain joins TRBV5-1 to TRBJ1-2, with 7 bases matching TRBD1. Germline V gene lookup returns CDR1 SGHRS and CDR2 YFSETQ. The CDR3 runs to 14 residues. The V segment lost 0 bases and the J segment 6 bases; nucleotides outside the gene matches: 5. In DNA, the CDR3 is TGCGCCAGCAGCTTGGGACAGGGATTTGATGGCTACACCTTC. Residues: CASSLGQGFDGYTF.

This chain links TRBV5-6 with TRBJ2-5; 9 bases agree with TRBD1. This CDR3 is built from 17 residues. Germline CDR1 and CDR2: SGHDT and YYEEEE. V shed 0 bases and J 2 bases; nucleotides not matched to a gene: 8. CDR3 residues: CASSLGPWGTGQETQYF. DNA for the CDR3: TGTGCCAGCAGCTTGGGGCCGTGGGGGACAGGGCAAGAGACCCAGTACTTC.

The rearrangement joins TRBV7-8 to TRBJ2-3; possibly TRBD2 for D (5 bases). Germline-derived CDR1 and CDR2 are SGHVS and FQNEAQ. Between the trimmed V and J ends, which lost 3 bases and 1 base, there was a span of 17 bases. CDR3 length: 17 residues. The CDR3 spells CASSLTGLVWGTDTQYF. The CDR3 nucleotides are TGTGCCAGCAGCTTGACGGGATTGGTGTGGGGCACAGATACGCAGTATTTT.

The gene calls are TRBV19 and TRBJ1-6; 7 bases are shared with TRBD1. The trim removed 2 bases at V and 8 bases at J, leaving 3 bases unmatched. Germline CDR1 is LNHDA and CDR2 is SQIVND (reference sequence). This CDR3 comprises 14 residues. For the CDR3, the DNA is TGTGCCAGTAGTATAAGGGGGCTTGATTCACCCCTCCACTTT. It yields the protein CASSIRGLDSPLHF.

The J gene is TRBJ1-2, the V gene TRBV19, with no clear D. CDR1 and CDR2 (germline): LNHDA, SQIVND (reference sequence). This CDR3 has 11 residues. Trimming shortened V by 3 bases and J by 7 bases, and 6 bases separated the two germline ends. The CDR3 DNA sequence: TGTGCCAGTAGTATGACGGTTGGCTACACCTTC. Amino acid sequence: CASSMTVGYTF.

V and J are TRBV11-2 and TRBJ2-4, with 9 bases matching TRBD1. CDR3 length: 17 residues. The V gene's germline CDR1 is SGHAT and CDR2 FQNNGV. Trimming removed 3 bases from V and 1 base from J; junction bases left unmatched: 7. CDR3: CASSFGQGTEAKNIQYF. The CDR3 DNA sequence: TGTGCCAGCAGCTTCGGACAGGGGACGGAGGCCAAAAACATTCAGTACTTC.

This CDR3 reads CASSLSKAAGFSYEQYF. The DNA of the CDR3 is TGTGCCAGCAGTTTATCGAAGGCGGCGGGATTCTCCTACGAGCAGTACTTC. The chain is built from TRBV27 and TRBJ2-7; a possible D gene is TRBD2 (6 bases). The V end lost 0 bases, the J end lost 0 bases, and 15 bases lay between the germline ends. Per germline, CDR1 MNHEY and CDR2 SMNVEV (reference sequence). The CDR3 has 17 amino acids.

The chain recombines TRBV7-6 with TRBJ1-2; no definite D call. Germline CDR1 and CDR2: SGHVS and FNYEAQ. The CDR3 runs 13 residues. Trimming removed 1 base from V and 7 bases from J, with 10 bases in between. DNA of the CDR3: TGTGCCAGCAGCTTAGTCGTGGTGGCTGGCTACACCTTC. Protein product: CASSLVVVAGYTF.

This clone has only one observation. The CDR3 coding sequence is TGTGCCAGCAGTTTGGGGGGAGGGGTCTCCTACAATGAGCAGTTCTTC. It encodes CASSLGGGVSYNEQFF. This chain links TRBV27 with TRBJ2-1; 7 bases agree with TRBD2. J lost 0 bases, V lost 3 bases, and 5 bases had no gene match. The germline V gene has CDR1 MNHEY and CDR2 SMNVEV (reference sequence). The length of the CDR3 is 16 residues.

This clone has just a few counts. The J gene is TRBJ2-1, the V gene TRBV5-4, with unresolved D. CDR3 size: 13 residues. The germline gives CDR1 SGHNT, CDR2 YYREEE (reference sequence). V lost 4 bases and J lost 10, with 15 bases in between. The CDR3 nucleotides read TGTGCCAGCAGCCCGGAATCGGTACAAGAGCAGTTCTTC. As protein: CASSPESVQEQFF.

A single count supports this clone. The rearrangement links TRBV29-1 to TRBJ1-1, with D hard to call. Trimming left V 5 bases short and J 3 bases short, with 16 bases between. In germline, CDR1 is SQVTM, CDR2 ANQGSEA. This CDR3 is built from 14 residues. The chain's CDR3 is CSVRVGWKDTEAFF. DNA for the CDR3: TGCAGCGTTAGAGTAGGTTGGAAGGACACTGAAGCTTTCTTT.

V is TRBV7-2 and J is TRBJ2-1, with 12 bases matching TRBD2. The CDR3 extends over 15 amino acids. V lost 3 bases and J lost 6; bases outside the gene matches: 3. Germline V gene sequence: CDR1 SGHTA, CDR2 FQGNSA. The CDR3 loop is CASSFLAGGVNEQFF. The CDR3 coding sequence is TGTGCCAGCAGCTTCCTAGCGGGGGGGGTCAATGAGCAGTTCTTC.

This clone was observed a few times. The chain links TRBV7-9 to TRBJ2-3; 11 bases are shared with TRBD2. V was pared by 3 bases and J by 4 bases, with 15 bases of the junction left unmatched. This CDR3 is built from 19 residues. Germline assignment: CDR1 SEHNR and CDR2 FQNEAQ (reference sequence). The CDR3 bases are TGTGCCAGCAGCTTTGGCCTAGCGGGGGGTTTTGTTAGCCCAGATACGCAGTATTTT. It yields the protein CASSFGLAGGFVSPDTQYF.

The V gene is TRBV7-9, the J gene TRBJ2-5, with D maybe TRBD2 (6 bases). The length of the CDR3 is 13 residues. Trimming shortened V by 0 bases and J by 6 bases, and 8 bases separated the two germline ends. Germline CDR1 and CDR2: SEHNR and FQNEAQ (reference sequence). The CDR3 bases are TGTGCCAGCAGCTTAGCCGGGGGTAAGACCCAGTACTTC. This sequence encodes CASSLAGGKTQYF.

The rearrangement joins TRBV6-9 to TRBJ1-3; D perhaps matches TRBD1 (6 bases). This CDR3 has 14 residues. CDR1 and CDR2 from the germline V gene are MNHGY and SVAAGI. V lost 6 bases to trimming and J lost 0 bases, with 9 bases between them. The CDR3 nucleotides read TGTGCCAGCAGGGGGGCAGCCTCTGGAAACACCATATATTTT. Protein: CASRGAASGNTIYF.

The genes are TRBV28 and TRBJ1-2; D is perhaps TRBD1 (5 bases). The CDR3 has 15 amino acids. Germline lookup yields CDR1 MDHEN and CDR2 SYDVKM. V lost 5 bases and J 2 bases, leaving 15 bases between the germline ends. CDR3 residues: CASSISLTENYGYTF. The CDR3 region has the DNA TGTGCCAGCAGTATCTCCCTGACAGAGAACTATGGCTACACCTTC.

This chain uses TRBV28 with TRBJ2-1, with no clear D. Trimming took 4 bases from V and 5 from J, leaving 9 bases between them. Germline loops: CDR1 MDHEN, CDR2 SYDVKM. This CDR3 has 13 amino acids. The chain's CDR3 is CASSSDANNEQFF. In nucleotides, the CDR3 is TGTGCCAGCAGTTCGGACGCTAACAATGAGCAGTTCTTC. The variable domain in full, with the rest retrieved from reference TRBV28 and TRBJ2-1, is DVKVTQSSRYLVKRTGEKVFLECVQDMDHENMFWYRQDPGLGLRLIYFSYDVKMKEKGDIPEGYSVSREKKERFSLILESASTNQTSMYLCASSSDANNEQFFGPGTRLTVL.